This TCR beta chain was documented in a study of blood T cell repertoires in COVID-19. Original handling: It was from reference gene primer amplification that nucleated cell counts were estimated. Some clones are missing from TCRdb's copy, which holds only in-frame ones; the method was immunoSEQ multiplex PCR. The DNA was the basis for D and trimming; V, J and clone size are from that table. The repertoire includes roughly 180,000 clones, over 80% of them detected once, and roughly 13% sits in the top ten. V shed 5 bases and J shed 1 base, with 8 bases lying between them. This CDR3 comprises 13 residues. Living in under 30 US areas, the participants were between about 18 and 95 years of age. Participant-reported clinical history was the basis for cohort assignment.

The sequenced sample consisted of PBMCs or T cells enriched from blood (not recorded which). V and J are TRBV12-3 or TRBV12-4 and TRBJ1-2; possible D gene TRBD1, 5 bases. This clonotype was sampled from a woman aged 55-69 years who had recovered from COVID-19. The CDR3 protein is CASSRGGNYGYTF. The DNA for the CDR3 is TGTGCCAGCAGTAGGGGAGGTAACTATGGCTACACCTTC.